This T cell receptor beta chain stems from a study of shared T cell receptors in the human thymus. Some clones are missing from TCRdb's copy, which holds only in-frame ones; the method was immunoSEQ multiplex PCR. The sample holds some 700,000 clones, around 85% seen once. J lost 3 bases, V lost 4 bases, and 18 bases had no gene match. The CDR3 length is 19 residues. Germline V gene data show CDR1 as MGHRA and CDR2 as YSYEKL. These data were likewise used in another study, on human thymus T cells. That paper notes: Those donating were healthy Finnish infants in corrective surgery for congenital heart defects. Thymus tissue was removed during corrective cardiac surgery. Thymic as well as blood repertoires seemed to favor certain V and J genes unevenly. Related research found strongly overlapping thymic repertoires in unrelated individuals.

Sequencing used thymocytes. This sequence originates from a girl younger than two with a congenital heart defect. J is TRBJ1-3 and V is TRBV4-1; 7 nucleotides agree with TRBD1. The CDR3 DNA reads as TGCGCCAGCAGCCGAACCGTCCCCCGACAGGGAGAATTTGGAAACACCATATATTTT. Translating it yields CASSRTVPRQGEFGNTIYF.